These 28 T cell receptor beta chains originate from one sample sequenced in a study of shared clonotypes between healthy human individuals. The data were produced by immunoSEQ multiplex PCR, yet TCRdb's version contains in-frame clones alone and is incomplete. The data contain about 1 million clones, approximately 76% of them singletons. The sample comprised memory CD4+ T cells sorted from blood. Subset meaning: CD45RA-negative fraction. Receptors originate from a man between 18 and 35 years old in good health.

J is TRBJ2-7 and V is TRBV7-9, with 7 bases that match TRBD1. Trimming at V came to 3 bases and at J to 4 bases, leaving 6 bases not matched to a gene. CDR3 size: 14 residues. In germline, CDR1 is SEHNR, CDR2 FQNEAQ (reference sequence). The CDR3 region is CASSLSGGGYEQYF. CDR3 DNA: TGTGCCAGCAGCTTGTCAGGGGGTGGGTACGAGCAGTACTTC. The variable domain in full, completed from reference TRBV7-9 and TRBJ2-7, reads DTGVSQNPRHKITKRGQNVTFRCDPISEHNRLYWYRQTLGQGPEFLTYFQNEAQLEKSRLLSDRFSAERPKGSFSTLEIQRTEQGDSAMYLCASSLSGGGYEQYFGPGTRLTVT.

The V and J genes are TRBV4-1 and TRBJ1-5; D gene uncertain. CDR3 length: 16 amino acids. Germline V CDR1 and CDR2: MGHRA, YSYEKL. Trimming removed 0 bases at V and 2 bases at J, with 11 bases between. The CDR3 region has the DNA TGCGCCAGCAGCCAAGAGGGCGGGGATGGCAATCAGCCCCAGCATTTT. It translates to CASSQEGGDGNQPQHF.

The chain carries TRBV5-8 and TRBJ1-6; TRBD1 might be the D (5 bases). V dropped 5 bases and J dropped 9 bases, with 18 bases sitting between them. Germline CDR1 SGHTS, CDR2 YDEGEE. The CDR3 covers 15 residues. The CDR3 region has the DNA TGTGCCAGCAGTTATAACGCAGGGATACGTTCACCCCTCCACTTT. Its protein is CASSYNAGIRSPLHF.

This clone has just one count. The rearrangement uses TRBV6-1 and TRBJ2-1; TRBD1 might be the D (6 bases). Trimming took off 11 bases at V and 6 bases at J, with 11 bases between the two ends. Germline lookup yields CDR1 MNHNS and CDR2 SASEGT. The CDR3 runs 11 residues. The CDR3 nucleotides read TGTGCCTGTCAGGGGTTCAATGAGCAGTTCTTC. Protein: CACQGFNEQFF.

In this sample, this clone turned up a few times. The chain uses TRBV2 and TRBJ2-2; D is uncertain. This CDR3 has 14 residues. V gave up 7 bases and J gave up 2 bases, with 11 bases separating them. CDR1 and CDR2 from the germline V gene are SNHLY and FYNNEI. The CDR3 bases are TGTGCCAGCAAGTCTAAGGTTAACACCGGGGAGCTGTTTTTT. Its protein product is CASKSKVNTGELFF.

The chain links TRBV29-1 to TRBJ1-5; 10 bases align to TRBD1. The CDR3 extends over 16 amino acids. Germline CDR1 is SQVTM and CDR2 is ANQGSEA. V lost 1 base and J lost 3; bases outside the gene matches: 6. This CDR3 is CSVEVGGTGVNQPQHF. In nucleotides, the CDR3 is TGCAGCGTTGAAGTTGGCGGGACAGGGGTCAATCAGCCCCAGCATTTT.

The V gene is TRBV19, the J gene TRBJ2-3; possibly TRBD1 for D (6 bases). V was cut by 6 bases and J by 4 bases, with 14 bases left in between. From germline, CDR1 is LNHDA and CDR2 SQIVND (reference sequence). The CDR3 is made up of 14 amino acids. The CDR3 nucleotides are TGTGCCAGTAGCGAACTAGGGGGTGCAGATACGCAGTATTTT. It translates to CASSELGGADTQYF.

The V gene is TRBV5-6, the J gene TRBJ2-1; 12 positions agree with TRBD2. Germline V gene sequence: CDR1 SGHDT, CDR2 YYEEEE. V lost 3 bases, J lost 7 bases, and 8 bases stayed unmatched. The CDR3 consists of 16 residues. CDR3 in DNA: TGTGCCAGCAGCTATTTTCGACTAGCGGGGGAGAATGAGCAGTTCTTC. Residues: CASSYFRLAGENEQFF.

The CDR3 protein is CAWSVGGGQYF. The DNA for the CDR3 is TGTGCCTGGAGTGTTGGGGGAGGGCAGTACTTC. The rearrangement uses TRBV30 and TRBJ2-5; 7 positions agree with TRBD2. CDR1 and CDR2 (germline): GTSNPN, SVGIG (reference sequence). The CDR3 totals 11 residues. With V trimmed by 0 bases and J by 11 bases, 3 bases remained unmatched. Full variable domain (remainder filled in from reference TRBV30 and TRBJ2-5): SQTIHQWPATLVQPVGSPLSLECTVEGTSNPNLYWYRQAAGRGLQLLFYSVGIGQISSEVPQNLSASRPQDRQFILSSKKLLLSDSGFYLCAWSVGGGQYFGPGTRLLVL.

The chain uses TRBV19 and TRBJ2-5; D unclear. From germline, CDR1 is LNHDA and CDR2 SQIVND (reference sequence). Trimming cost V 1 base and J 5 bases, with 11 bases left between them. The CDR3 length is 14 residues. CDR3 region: CASSIVNSRETQYF. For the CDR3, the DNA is TGTGCCAGTAGTATAGTCAATTCCAGGGAGACCCAGTACTTC. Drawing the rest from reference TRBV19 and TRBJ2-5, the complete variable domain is DGGITQSPKYLFRKEGQNVTLSCEQNLNHDAMYWYRQDPGQGLRLIYYSQIVNDFQKGDIAEGYSVSREKKESFPLTVTSAQKNPTAFYLCASSIVNSRETQYFGPGTRLLVL.

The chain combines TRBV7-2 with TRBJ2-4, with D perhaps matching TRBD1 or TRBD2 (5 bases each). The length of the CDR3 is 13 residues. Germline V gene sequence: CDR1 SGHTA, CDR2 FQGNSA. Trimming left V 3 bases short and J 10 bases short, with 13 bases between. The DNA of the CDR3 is TGTGCCAGCAGCTTCCTAGAGGGGCTGATTCAGTACTTC. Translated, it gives CASSFLEGLIQYF. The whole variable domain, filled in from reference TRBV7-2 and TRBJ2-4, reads GAGVSQSPSNKVTEKGKDVELRCDPISGHTALYWYRQSLGQGLEFLIYFQGNSAPDKSGLPSDRFSAERTGGSVSTLTIQRTQQEDSAVYLCASSFLEGLIQYFGAGTRLSVL.

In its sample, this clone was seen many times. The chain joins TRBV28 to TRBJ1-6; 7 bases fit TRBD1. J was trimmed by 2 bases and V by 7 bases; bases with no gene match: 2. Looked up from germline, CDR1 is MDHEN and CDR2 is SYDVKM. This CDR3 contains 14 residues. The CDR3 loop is CASTGQAYNSPLHF. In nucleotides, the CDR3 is TGTGCCAGCACAGGACAGGCCTATAATTCACCCCTCCACTTT. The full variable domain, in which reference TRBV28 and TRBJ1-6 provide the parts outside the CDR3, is DVKVTQSSRYLVKRTGEKVFLECVQDMDHENMFWYRQDPGLGLRLIYFSYDVKMKEKGDIPEGYSVSREKKERFSLILESASTNQTSMYLCASTGQAYNSPLHFGNGTRLTVT.

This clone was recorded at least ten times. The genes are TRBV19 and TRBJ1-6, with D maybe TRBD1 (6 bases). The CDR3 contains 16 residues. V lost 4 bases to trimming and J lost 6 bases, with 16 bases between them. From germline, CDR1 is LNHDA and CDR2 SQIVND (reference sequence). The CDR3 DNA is TGTGCCAGTAGTACCGTTACCGGGACACTTAATTCACCCCTCCACTTT. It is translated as CASSTVTGTLNSPLHF.

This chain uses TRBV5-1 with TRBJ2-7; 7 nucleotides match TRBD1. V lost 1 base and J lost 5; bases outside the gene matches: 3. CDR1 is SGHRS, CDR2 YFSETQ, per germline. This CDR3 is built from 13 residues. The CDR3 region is CASSLIGTDEQYF. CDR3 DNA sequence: TGCGCCAGCAGCTTGATTGGGACAGACGAGCAGTACTTC.

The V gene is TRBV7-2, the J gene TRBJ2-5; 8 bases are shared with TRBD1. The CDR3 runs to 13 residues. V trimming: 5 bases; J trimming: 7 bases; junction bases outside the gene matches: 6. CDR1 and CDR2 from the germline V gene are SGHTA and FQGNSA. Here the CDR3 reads CASSADRGMTQYF. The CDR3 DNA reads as TGTGCCAGCAGCGCAGACAGGGGAATGACCCAGTACTTC.

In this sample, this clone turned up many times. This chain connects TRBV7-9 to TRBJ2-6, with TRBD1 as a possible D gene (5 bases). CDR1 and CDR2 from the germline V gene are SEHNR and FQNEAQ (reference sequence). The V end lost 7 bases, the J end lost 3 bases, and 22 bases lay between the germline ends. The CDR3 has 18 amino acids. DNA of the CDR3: TGTGCCAGCATCCCAGGTTGGGGCTTGGGTGGTGGGGCCAACGTCCTGACTTTC. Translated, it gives CASIPGWGLGGGANVLTF.

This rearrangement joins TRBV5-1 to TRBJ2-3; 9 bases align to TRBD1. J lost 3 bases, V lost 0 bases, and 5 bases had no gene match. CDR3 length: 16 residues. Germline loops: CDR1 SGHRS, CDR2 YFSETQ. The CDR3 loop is CASSLGAGTGTDTQYF. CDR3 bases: TGCGCCAGCAGCTTGGGGGCCGGGACAGGGACAGATACGCAGTATTTT. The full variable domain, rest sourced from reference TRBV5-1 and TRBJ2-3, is KAGVTQTPRYLIKTRGQQVTLSCSPISGHRSVSWYQQTPGQGLQFLFEYFSETQRNKGNFPGRFSGRQFSNSRSEMNVSTLELGDSALYLCASSLGAGTGTDTQYFGPGTRLTVL.

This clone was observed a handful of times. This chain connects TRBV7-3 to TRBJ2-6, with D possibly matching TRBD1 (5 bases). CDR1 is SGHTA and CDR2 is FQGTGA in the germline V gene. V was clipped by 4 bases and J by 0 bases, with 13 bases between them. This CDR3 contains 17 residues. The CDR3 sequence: CASSSPRQSSGANVLTF. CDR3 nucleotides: TGTGCCAGCAGCTCCCCCCGACAGAGCTCTGGGGCCAACGTCCTGACTTTC.

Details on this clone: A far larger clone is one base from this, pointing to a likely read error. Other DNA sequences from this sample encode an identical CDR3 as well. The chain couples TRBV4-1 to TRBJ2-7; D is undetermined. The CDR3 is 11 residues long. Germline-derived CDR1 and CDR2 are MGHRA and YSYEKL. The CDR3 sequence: CASSDFYEQYF. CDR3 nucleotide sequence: TGCGCTAGCAGCGACTTCTACGAGCAGTACTTC.

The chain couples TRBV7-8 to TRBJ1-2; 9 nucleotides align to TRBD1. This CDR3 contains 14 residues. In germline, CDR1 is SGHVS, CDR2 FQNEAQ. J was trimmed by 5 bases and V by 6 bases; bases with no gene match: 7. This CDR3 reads CASRPGTGWYGYTF. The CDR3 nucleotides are TGTGCCAGCAGGCCCGGGACAGGGTGGTATGGCTACACCTTC.

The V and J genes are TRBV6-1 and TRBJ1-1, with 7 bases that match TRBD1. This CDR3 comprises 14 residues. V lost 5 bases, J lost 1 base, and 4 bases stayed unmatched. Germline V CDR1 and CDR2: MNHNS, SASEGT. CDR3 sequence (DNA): TGTGCCAGCAGTCAACGGACAGGGAACACTGAAGCTTTCTTT. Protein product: CASSQRTGNTEAFF.

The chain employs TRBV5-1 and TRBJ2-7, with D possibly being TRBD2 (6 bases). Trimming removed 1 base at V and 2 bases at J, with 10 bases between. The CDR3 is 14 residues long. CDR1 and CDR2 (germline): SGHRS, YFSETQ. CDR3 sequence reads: CASSLSGDPYEQYF. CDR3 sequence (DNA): TGCGCCAGCAGCTTGTCGGGAGACCCCTACGAGCAGTACTTC. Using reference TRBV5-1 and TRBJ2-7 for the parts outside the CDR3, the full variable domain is KAGVTQTPRYLIKTRGQQVTLSCSPISGHRSVSWYQQTPGQGLQFLFEYFSETQRNKGNFPGRFSGRQFSNSRSEMNVSTLELGDSALYLCASSLSGDPYEQYFGPGTRLTVT.

CDR3 residues: CASSLWIRDRFTDTQYF. The CDR3 DNA follows: TGTGCCAGCAGCTTATGGATACGAGACAGATTCACAGATACGCAGTATTTT. V is TRBV5-6 and J is TRBJ2-3; TRBD1 is a possible D gene (5 bases). Trimming left V 2 bases short and J 2 bases short, with 18 bases between. CDR3 length equals 17 residues. CDR1 is SGHDT, CDR2 YYEEEE, per germline.

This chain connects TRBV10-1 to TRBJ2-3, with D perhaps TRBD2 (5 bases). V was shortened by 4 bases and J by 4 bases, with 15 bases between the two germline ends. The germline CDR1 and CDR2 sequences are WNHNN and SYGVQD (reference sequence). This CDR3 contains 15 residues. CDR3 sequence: CASSVFLAGPDTQYF. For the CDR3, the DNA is TGCGCCAGCAGTGTATTCCTAGCCGGACCAGATACGCAGTATTTT.

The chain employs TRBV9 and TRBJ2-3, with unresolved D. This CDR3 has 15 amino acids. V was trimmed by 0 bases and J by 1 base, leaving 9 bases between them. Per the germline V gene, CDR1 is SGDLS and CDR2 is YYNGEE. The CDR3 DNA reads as TGTGCCAGCAGCGTAGCTACAATGGGCACAGATACGCAGTATTTT. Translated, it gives CASSVATMGTDTQYF.

CDR3 sequence: CASSQDRQATSGANVLTF. The CDR3 coding sequence is TGCGCCAGCAGCCAAGATAGACAGGCGACCTCTGGGGCCAACGTCCTGACTTTC. The rearrangement uses TRBV4-3 and TRBJ2-6; maybe TRBD1 (6 bases). Trimming left V 0 bases short and J 0 bases short, with 12 bases between. The CDR3 is made up of 18 amino acids. From germline, CDR1 is LGHNA and CDR2 YSLEER.

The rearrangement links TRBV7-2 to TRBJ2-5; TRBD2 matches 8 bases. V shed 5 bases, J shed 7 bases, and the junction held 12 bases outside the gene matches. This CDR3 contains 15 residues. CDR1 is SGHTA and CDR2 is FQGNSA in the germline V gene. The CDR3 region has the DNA TGTGCCAGCAGCACCCGCACTTCGGCGGGGGGGACCCAGTACTTC. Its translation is CASSTRTSAGGTQYF.

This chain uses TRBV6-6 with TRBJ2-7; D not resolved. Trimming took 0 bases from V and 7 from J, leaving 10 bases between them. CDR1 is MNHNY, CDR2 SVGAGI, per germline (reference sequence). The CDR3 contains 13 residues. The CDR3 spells CASSYSKVGEQYF. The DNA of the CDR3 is TGTGCCAGCAGTTACTCGAAGGTAGGAGAGCAGTACTTC.